The present T cell receptor beta chain was sequenced within a study of Ad26.COV2.S vaccination and SARS-CoV-2 variants. CDR3 length equals 16 residues. J gave up 4 bases and V 1 base, and 8 bases lay outside the gene matches. Germline loops: CDR1 MNHEY, CDR2 SVGEGT. Using immunoSEQ multiplex PCR, the repertoire was profiled, and TCRdb retains in-frame clones only, with some absent. The sample contains around 450,000 clones, 89% of which appear only once. Treatment specified: 15 to 20 received Ad26.COV2.S at low or high dose, single or two shots; 5 received placebo; per-sample allocation not given. Collection of the samples took place on day 63 after the first injection of vaccine or placebo.

Here the sequenced sample was peripheral blood, taken in a trial of Ad26.COV2.S vaccine versus placebo. This chain uses TRBV6-2 or TRBV6-3 with TRBJ2-7; TRBD2 matches at 9 bases. The TCR comes from a person between 18 and 65 years old who received the Ad26.COV2.S COVID-19 vaccine or a placebo. CDR3 loop: CASSYYLAGREYEQYF. As DNA, the CDR3 is TGTGCCAGCAGTTACTATCTAGCGGGAAGAGAATACGAGCAGTACTTC.